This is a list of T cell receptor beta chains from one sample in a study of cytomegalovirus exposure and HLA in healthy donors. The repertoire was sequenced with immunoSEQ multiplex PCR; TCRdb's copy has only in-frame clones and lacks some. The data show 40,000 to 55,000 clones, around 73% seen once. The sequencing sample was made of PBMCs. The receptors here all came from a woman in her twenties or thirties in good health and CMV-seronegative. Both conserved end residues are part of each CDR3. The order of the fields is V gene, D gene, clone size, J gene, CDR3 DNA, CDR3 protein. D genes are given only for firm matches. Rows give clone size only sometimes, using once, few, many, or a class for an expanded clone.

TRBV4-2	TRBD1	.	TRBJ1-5	TGTGCCAGCAGCCAGGACAGGGACGAGGGCTATCAGCCCCAGCATTTT	CASSQDRDEGYQPQHF
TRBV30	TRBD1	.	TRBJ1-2	TGTGCCGGAACCCGGGGCAGGGGGCAGGATGGCTACACCTTC	CAGTRGRGQDGYTF
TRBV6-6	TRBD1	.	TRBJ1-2	TGTGCCAGCGAAGGGACAGTTCCCGAGCGCACCTTC	CASEGTVPERTF
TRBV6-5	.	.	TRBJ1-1	TGTGCCAGCAGTGGAACAGGGACCCTGAACACTGAAGCTTTCTTT	CASSGTGTLNTEAFF
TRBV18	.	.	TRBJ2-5	TGTGCCAGCTCACCCGGGGGAGAAGAGACCCAGTACTTC	CASSPGGEETQYF
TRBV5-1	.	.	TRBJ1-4	TGCGCCAGCAGCCCAGAAGCAACTAATGAAAAACTGTTTTTT	CASSPEATNEKLFF
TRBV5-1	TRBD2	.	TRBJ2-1	TGCGCCAGCACCGCGGGGGGGTCCGGGTCCTACAATGAGCAGTTCTTC	CASTAGGSGSYNEQFF
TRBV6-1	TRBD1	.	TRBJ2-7	TGTGCCAGCATGCCAGGGGGAAACCCTTACGAGCAGTACTTC	CASMPGGNPYEQYF
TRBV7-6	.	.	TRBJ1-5	TGTGCCAGCAGCCGAGGGCGGGCAAATCAGCCCCAGCATTTT	CASSRGRANQPQHF
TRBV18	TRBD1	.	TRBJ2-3	TGTGCCAGCTCACCACGGGACAGGGGTACAGATACGCAGTATTTT	CASSPRDRGTDTQYF
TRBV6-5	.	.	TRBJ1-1	TGTGCCAGCAGTTACTCGTCCGGGGGGTACACTGAAGCTTTCTTT	CASSYSSGGYTEAFF
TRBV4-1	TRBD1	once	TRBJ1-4	TGCGCCAGCAGCCAACAAGGGGACCCGGGACAGGGCGACCTAAAGTCTTTT	CASSQQGDPGQGDLKSF
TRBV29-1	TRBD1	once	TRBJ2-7	TGCAGCGTTGGTGGACAGGGTCTCTACGAGCAGTACTTC	CSVGGQGLYEQYF
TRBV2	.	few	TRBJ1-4	TGTGCCAGCAGTGAACGGGAGGATGAAAAACTGTTTTTT	CASSEREDEKLFF
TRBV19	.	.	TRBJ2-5	TGTGCCAGTAGTATAGCACAGGAAGAGACCCAGTACTTC	CASSIAQEETQYF
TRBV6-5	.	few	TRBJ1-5	TGTGCCAGCAGTTACTCCGGTAGCAATCAGCCCCAGCATTTT	CASSYSGSNQPQHF
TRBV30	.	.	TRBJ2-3	TGTGCCTGGAGTGATGGCCAGGGCACGAATACGCAGTATTTT	CAWSDGQGTNTQYF
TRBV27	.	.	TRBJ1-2	TGTGCCAGCAGTCATCAGGAAAACTATGGCTACACCTTC	CASSHQENYGYTF
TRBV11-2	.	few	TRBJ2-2	TGTGCCAGCAGCCGTACAACTAGTACAGCCACCGGGGAGCTGTTTTTT	CASSRTTSTATGELFF
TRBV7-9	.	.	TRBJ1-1	TGTGCCAGCAGCTTAGTCGGGGGACTCACTGAAGCTTTCTTT	CASSLVGGLTEAFF
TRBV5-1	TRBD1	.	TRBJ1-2	TGCGCCAGCAGCCTACAGGGGGAGTATGGCTACACCTTC	CASSLQGEYGYTF
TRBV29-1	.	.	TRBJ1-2	TGCAGCGTTTTCGGAGCTAACTATGGCTACACCTTC	CSVFGANYGYTF
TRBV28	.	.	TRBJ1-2	TGTGCCAGCAGACAACCTGGGGGAGGCTATGGCTACACCTTC	CASRQPGGGYGYTF
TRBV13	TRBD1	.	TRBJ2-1	TGTGCCAGCAGCTTATACCAGGGACAGGCGATGAATGAGCAGTTCTTC	CASSLYQGQAMNEQFF
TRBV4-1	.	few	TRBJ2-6	TGCGCCAGCAGCCAATCAGTGAGGGTTGGGGCCAACGTCCTGACTTTC	CASSQSVRVGANVLTF
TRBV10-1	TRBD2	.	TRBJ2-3	TGCGCCAGCAGTGATGGGCTAGCGGGAGGTTTGGATACGCAGTATTTT	CASSDGLAGGLDTQYF
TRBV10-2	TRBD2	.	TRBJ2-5	TGCGCCAGTCAGCGGGGGTTGGGGCAAGAGACCCAGTACTTC	CASQRGLGQETQYF
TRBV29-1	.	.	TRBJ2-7	TGCAGCGTTGAGGGAGGTAGGGGCTCGCACGAGCAGTACTTC	CSVEGGRGSHEQYF
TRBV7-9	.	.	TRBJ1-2	TGTGCCAGCAGCTTAGATACGAGAAACTATGGCTACACCTTC	CASSLDTRNYGYTF
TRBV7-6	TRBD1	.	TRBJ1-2	TGTGCCAGCAGCTTTCGGGAAAACAGGGGAGAAGGCTACACCTTC	CASSFRENRGEGYTF